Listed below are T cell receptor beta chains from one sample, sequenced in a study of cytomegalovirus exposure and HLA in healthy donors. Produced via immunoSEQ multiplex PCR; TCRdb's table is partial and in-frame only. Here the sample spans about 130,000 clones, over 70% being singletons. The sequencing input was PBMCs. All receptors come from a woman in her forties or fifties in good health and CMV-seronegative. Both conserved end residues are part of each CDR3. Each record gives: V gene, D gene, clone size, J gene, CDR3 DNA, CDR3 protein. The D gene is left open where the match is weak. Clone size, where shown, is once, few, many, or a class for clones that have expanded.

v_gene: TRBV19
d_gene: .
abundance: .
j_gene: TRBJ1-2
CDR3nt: TGTGCCAGTAGTAACGGCTATGGCTACACCTTC
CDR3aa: CASSNGYGYTF

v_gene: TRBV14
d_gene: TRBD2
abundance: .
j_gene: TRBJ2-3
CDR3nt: TGTGCCAGCAGCCAAGTAGCGGGAGTGAGCACAGATACGCAGTATTTT
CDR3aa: CASSQVAGVSTDTQYF

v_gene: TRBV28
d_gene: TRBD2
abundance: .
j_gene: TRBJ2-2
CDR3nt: TGTGCCAGCAGGGTAGCGGGAGGCACCGGGGAGCTGTTTTTT
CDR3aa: CASRVAGGTGELFF

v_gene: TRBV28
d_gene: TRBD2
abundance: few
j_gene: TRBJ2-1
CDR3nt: TGTGCCAGCAGTAAAGGGCTAGCGGGAGTTACGCAGTTCTTC
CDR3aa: CASSKGLAGVTQFF

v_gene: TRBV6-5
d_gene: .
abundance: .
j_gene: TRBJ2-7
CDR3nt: TGTGCCAGCAGCCTCGACAGAGGCTACGAGCAGTACTTC
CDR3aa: CASSLDRGYEQYF

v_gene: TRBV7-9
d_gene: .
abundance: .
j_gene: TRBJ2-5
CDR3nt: TGTGCCAGCAGCCGCGGGGAGACCCAGTACTTC
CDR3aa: CASSRGETQYF

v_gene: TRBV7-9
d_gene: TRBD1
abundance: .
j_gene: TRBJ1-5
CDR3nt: TGTGCCAGCAGCGCCACAGGGGGTGGGGATCAGCCCCAGCATTTT
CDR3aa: CASSATGGGDQPQHF

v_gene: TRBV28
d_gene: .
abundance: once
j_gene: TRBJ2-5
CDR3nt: TGTGCCAGCAGTTGGCACCGAGACAGGCTGTACTTC
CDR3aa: CASSWHRDRLYF

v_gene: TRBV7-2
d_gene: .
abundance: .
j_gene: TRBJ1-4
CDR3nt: TGTGCCAGCAGCCAAAACAGGGCAACTAATGAAAAACTGTTTTTT
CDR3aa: CASSQNRATNEKLFF

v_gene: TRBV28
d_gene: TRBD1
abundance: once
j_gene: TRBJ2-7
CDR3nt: TGTGCCAGCCGAAAGACAGGGGGATACGAGCAGTACTTC
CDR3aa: CASRKTGGYEQYF

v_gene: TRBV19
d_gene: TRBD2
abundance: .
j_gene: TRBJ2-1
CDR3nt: TGTGCCAGTAGTATAGTTGCGGGAGGGGAGAATGAGCAGTTCTTC
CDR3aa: CASSIVAGGENEQFF

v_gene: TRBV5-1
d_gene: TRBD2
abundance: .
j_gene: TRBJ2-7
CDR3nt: TGCGCCAGCAGCCCCGGGACTAGCGGCTACGAGCAGTACTTC
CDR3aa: CASSPGTSGYEQYF

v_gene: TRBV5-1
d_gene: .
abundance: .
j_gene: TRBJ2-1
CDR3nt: TGCGCCAGCAGCCTGAGCGGTTATTCCTACAATGAGCAGTTCTTC
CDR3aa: CASSLSGYSYNEQFF

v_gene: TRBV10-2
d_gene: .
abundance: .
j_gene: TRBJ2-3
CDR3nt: TGCGCCAGCAGTGAGGCTAGTCCCACGCAGTATTTT
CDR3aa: CASSEASPTQYF

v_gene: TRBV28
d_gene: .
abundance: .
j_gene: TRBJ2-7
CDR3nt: TGTGCCAGCAGGCCCGGGACAAAAGCCTACGAGCAGTACTTC
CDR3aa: CASRPGTKAYEQYF

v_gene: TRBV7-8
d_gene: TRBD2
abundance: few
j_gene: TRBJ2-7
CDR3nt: TGTGCCAGCACCTTGGGGGGGACCTACGAGCAGTACTTC
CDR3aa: CASTLGGTYEQYF

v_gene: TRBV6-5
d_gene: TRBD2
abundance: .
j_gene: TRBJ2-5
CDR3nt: TGTGCCAGCAGTTACTCGGGGGGGGGAGGAGAGACCCAGTACTTC
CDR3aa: CASSYSGGGGETQYF

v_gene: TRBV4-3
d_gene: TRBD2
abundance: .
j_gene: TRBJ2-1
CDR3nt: TGCGCCAGCAGCCAGGGTCGAACTAGCGGGAGCCCGTACAATGAGCAGTTCTTC
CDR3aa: CASSQGRTSGSPYNEQFF

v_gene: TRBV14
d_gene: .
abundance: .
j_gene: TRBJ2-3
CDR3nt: TGTGCCAGCAGCGTACAGATTAACTCAGATACGCAGTATTTT
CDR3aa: CASSVQINSDTQYF

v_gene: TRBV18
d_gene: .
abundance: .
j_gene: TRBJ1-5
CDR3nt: TGTGCCAGCTCACCGCCTACCGCGAGCAATCAGCCCCAGCATTTT
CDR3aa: CASSPPTASNQPQHF

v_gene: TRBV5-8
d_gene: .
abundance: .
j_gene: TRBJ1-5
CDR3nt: TGTGCCAGCAGCTCGAATTGGCGAGGGTCGGGTCAGCCCCAGCATTTT
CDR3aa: CASSSNWRGSGQPQHF

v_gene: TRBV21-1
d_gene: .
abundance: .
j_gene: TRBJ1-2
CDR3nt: TGTGCCAGCAGCAAAGAAGCAGGGGGCGTGCTGTATGGCTACACCTTC
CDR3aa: CASSKEAGGVLYGYTF

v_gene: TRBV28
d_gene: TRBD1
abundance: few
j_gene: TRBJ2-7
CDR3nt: TGTGCCAGCAGACCCGGGACAGGGAGTAACGAGCAGTACTTC
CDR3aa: CASRPGTGSNEQYF

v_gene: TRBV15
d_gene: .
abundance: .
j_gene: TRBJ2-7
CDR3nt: TGTGCCACCAGCAGAGATCCCAGCTACGAGCAGTACTTC
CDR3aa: CATSRDPSYEQYF

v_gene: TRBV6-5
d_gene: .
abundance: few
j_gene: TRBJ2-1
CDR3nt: TGTGCCAGCAGTCGAGGGCCTAGTGAGCAGTTCTTC
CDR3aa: CASSRGPSEQFF

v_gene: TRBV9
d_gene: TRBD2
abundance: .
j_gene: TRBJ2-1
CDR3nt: TGTGCCAGCAGCGTAGCAGCGGGGGCATACAATGAGCAGTTCTTC
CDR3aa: CASSVAAGAYNEQFF

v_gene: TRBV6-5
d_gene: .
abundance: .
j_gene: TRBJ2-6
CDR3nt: TGTGCCAGCAAAACAGGGTTCTCTGGGGCCAACGTCCTGACTTTC
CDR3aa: CASKTGFSGANVLTF

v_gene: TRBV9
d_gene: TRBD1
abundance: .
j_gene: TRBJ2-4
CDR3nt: TGTGCCAGCAGTACAGGGGAAAACATTCAGTACTTC
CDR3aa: CASSTGENIQYF